This TCR beta chain was identified in a study of blood T cells in healthy people across ages. Overall study: Through template switching, about one barcoded beta molecule was captured per two T cells, as measured in model experiments. The study, taken as a whole, reports: Per million T cells, TCR beta diversity dropped about linearly as age rose. Versus aged donors, long-lived donors had higher diversity and more naive CD4+ cells.

CDR1 is MNHEY and CDR2 is SVGAGI in the germline V gene. This CDR3 is built from 16 residues. V was pared by 0 bases and J by 3 bases, with 14 bases between. A second about 6 to 12 cycle PCR used barcoded and J-beta primers. A single record per CDR3 protein comes from TCRdb applying MiXCR to the 5' RACE reads. The table includes about 1.8 million distinct CDR3 sequences, just under 50% detected once. The study isolated at least 7 million PBMCs from each sample. In the case of this clonotype: The target antigen is unknown.

The sequence was collected from a woman aged 35 to 49 in good health. V is TRBV6-5 and J is TRBJ2-5; TRBD1 might be the D (5 bases). The sequenced material came from blood. This chain's CDR3 is CASSYSPGPLEETQYF. CDR3 DNA: TGTGCCAGCAGTTACTCGCCAGGGCCCTTAGAAGAGACCCAGTACTTC.